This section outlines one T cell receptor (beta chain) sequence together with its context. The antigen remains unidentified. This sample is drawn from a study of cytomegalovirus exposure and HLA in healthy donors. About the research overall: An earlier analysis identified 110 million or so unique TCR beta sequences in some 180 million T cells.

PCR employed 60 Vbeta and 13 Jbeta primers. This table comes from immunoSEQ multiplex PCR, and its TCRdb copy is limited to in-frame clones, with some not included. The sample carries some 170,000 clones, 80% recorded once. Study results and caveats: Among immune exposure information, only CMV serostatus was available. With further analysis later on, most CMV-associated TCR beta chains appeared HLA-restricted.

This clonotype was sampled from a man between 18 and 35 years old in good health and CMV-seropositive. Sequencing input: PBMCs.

CDR3: CASSVARLAAVNEQFF. CDR3 DNA sequence: TGTGCCAGCAGCGTAGCTCGACTAGCGGCCGTCAATGAGCAGTTCTTC. This chain connects TRBV9 to TRBJ2-1; 9 positions match TRBD2. Germline assignment: CDR1 SGDLS and CDR2 YYNGEE. After removal of 0 bases from V and 6 bases from J, the junction contained 7 bases not matched to a gene. The CDR3 extends over 16 amino acids.